The present T cell receptor beta chain was sequenced within a study of cytomegalovirus exposure and HLA in healthy donors. Primers: 60 Vbeta forward and 13 Jbeta reverse. Produced via immunoSEQ multiplex PCR; TCRdb's table is partial and in-frame only. The data contain about 99,000 clones, 79% of them singletons. Donors sampled were nominally healthy, though unrecorded immune exposures were likely. This CDR3 spans 15 amino acids. Trimming cost V 5 bases and J 8 bases, with 19 bases left between them. Germline lookup yields CDR1 PRHDT and CDR2 FYEKMQ (reference sequence). The rearrangement links TRBV13 to TRBJ2-4; D gene unclear. This TCR was recovered from a male donor in good health and CMV-seropositive. The sequencing sample was made of PBMCs. CDR3 protein: CASSPPSAARDIQYF. CDR3 DNA sequence: TGTGCCAGCAGCCCCCCCAGCGCGGCGAGAGACATTCAGTACTTC.